These 8 T cell receptor beta chains were sequenced from one sample in a study of patients and donors after allogeneic stem cell transplantation. TCRdb re-analysed the RT-PCR reads in MiXCR, keeping a single row per CDR3 protein. Among about 960,000 distinct CDR3 sequences listed, approximately 19% were seen once. The sample comprised blood, either unsorted or a sorted T cell fraction (not recorded which). These receptor sequences come from a human donor who was either an allogeneic HSCT recipient or a stem cell or donor lymphocyte infusion donor (not recorded which). It is not recorded whose cells these are; they may come from a transplant donor.

The rearrangement joins TRBV7-9 to TRBJ1-5; maybe TRBD1 (5 bases). Germline V gene sequence: CDR1 SEHNR, CDR2 FQNEAQ (reference sequence). The V end lost 4 bases, the J end lost 1 base, and 11 bases lay between the germline ends. The CDR3 length is 15 residues. DNA of the CDR3: TGTGCCAGCAGCTCGACCGACAGAAGCAATCAGCCCCAGCATTTT. Translating gives CASSSTDRSNQPQHF.

This chain joins TRBV15 and TRBJ2-3; TRBD2 matches at 9 bases. Germline V gives CDR1 LNHNV, CDR2 YYDKDF (reference sequence). CDR3 size: 16 residues. The ends lost 5 bases at V and 1 base at J; junction bases unmatched: 7. The CDR3, as DNA: TGTGCCACCAGCGGTAGCGGGAGACTGGGCACAGATACGCAGTATTTT. It yields the protein CATSGSGRLGTDTQYF.

The chain has TRBV12-3 or TRBV12-4 and TRBJ2-7; D possibly corresponds to TRBD2 (6 bases). The CDR3 is made up of 15 amino acids. V dropped 6 bases and J dropped 5 bases, with 20 bases sitting between them. The chain's CDR3 is CASSPTPTGVDEQYF. In DNA form, the CDR3 reads TGTGCCAGCAGCCCCACCCCTACGGGGGTCGACGAGCAGTACTTC.

DNA for the CDR3: TGTGCCAGCAGCCAAGGTGCGGGGGCCTACAATGAGCAGTTCTTC. Residues: CASSQGAGAYNEQFF. V and J are TRBV3-1 and TRBJ2-1, with TRBD2 matching over 7 bases. V lost 1 base, J lost 2 bases, and 2 bases stayed unmatched. The CDR3 is 15 amino acids. The germline CDR1 and CDR2 sequences are LGHDT and YNNKEL (reference sequence).

There are a few counts of this clonotype. This chain joins TRBV5-1 and TRBJ2-3; D may be TRBD2 (5 bases). Germline V gene data show CDR1 as SGHRS and CDR2 as YFSETQ. Trimming pared 6 bases from V and 1 base from J, leaving 12 bases between. The CDR3 has 14 amino acids. CDR3 sequence reads: CASKSGTGTDTQYF. For the CDR3, the DNA is TGCGCCAGCAAAAGCGGTACAGGCACAGATACGCAGTATTTT.

The chain is built from TRBV7-9 and TRBJ2-7, with TRBD1 identical over 7 bases. The V and J ends lost 2 bases and 6 bases, in that order; junction bases with no gene match: 7. Germline-derived CDR1 and CDR2 are SEHNR and FQNEAQ (reference sequence). The CDR3 contains 14 residues. CDR3 in amino acids: CASSLSRGKSEQYF. The CDR3 DNA sequence: TGTGCCAGCAGCTTAAGCAGGGGGAAGAGCGAGCAGTACTTC.

This clonotype showed up just a few times. This rearrangement joins TRBV24-1 to TRBJ2-1; TRBD2 matches 14 bases. CDR3 length: 18 amino acids. Germline CDR1 KGHDR, CDR2 SFDVKD. V was clipped by 3 bases and J by 4 bases; unmatched bases: 7. The CDR3 sequence: CATSDRGTSGSGYNEQFF. The DNA for the CDR3 is TGTGCCACCAGTGATCGCGGGACTAGCGGGAGTGGGTACAATGAGCAGTTCTTC.

This chain connects TRBV5-1 to TRBJ2-4; a possible D gene is TRBD1 (5 bases). The V end lost 7 bases, the J end lost 5 bases, and 22 bases lay between the germline ends. This CDR3 contains 16 residues. Germline V gene sequence: CDR1 SGHRS, CDR2 YFSETQ. The CDR3 DNA follows: TGCGCCAGCCGCTCCTTGGACACCGAACGGGAAAACATTCAGTACTTC. Its translation is CASRSLDTERENIQYF.